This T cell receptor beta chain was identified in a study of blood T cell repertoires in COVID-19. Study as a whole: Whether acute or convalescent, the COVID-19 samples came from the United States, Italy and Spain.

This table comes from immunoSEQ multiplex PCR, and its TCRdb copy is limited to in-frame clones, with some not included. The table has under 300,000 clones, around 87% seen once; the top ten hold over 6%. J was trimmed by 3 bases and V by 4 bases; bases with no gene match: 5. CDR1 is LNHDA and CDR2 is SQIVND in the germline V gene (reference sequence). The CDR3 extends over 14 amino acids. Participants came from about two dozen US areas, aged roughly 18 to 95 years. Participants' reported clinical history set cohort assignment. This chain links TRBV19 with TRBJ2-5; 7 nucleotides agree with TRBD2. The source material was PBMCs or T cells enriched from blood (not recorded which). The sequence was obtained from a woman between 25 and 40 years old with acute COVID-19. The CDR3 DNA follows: TGTGCCAGTAGTACCGGACTAGGGAAAGAGACCCAGTACTTC. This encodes CASSTGLGKETQYF.